Shown below are 12 T cell receptor beta chains from a single sample sequenced in a study of CD8+CD57+ T cells in acquired aplastic anemia. Sequenced patients had shown CD8+CD57+ cell expansion by flow cytometry. TCR beta VDJ and CDR3 profiles were obtained from a genomic DNA template. TCRdb analysed the reads with MiXCR anew, one entry per CDR3 protein. The sample carries hundreds of thousands of distinct CDR3 sequences, around 30% recorded once. Sequenced sample: sorted CD4+, CD8+, or CD8+CD57+ T cells (not recorded which) from PBMCs. The receptors were sampled from a human donor with aplastic anemia.

The J gene is TRBJ2-2, the V gene TRBV19, with unresolved D. V was pared by 7 bases and J by 3 bases, with 12 bases between. The CDR3 has 14 amino acids. Germline CDR1 LNHDA, CDR2 SQIVND (reference sequence). CDR3 residues: CASKRKRDTGELFF. The DNA of the CDR3 is TGTGCCAGTAAACGGAAAAGAGACACCGGGGAGCTGTTTTTT.

The CDR3 nucleotides are TGTGCCAGTAGTATGCCGGCCGGGGAGCTGTTTTTT. It encodes CASSMPAGELFF. V usage is TRBV25-1 and J usage is TRBJ2-2; D call uncertain. CDR1 and CDR2 (germline): MGHDK, SYGVNS. This CDR3 region has 12 residues. Trimming took off 9 bases at V and 6 bases at J, with 11 bases between the two ends.

This clonotype was counted many times. The chain recombines TRBV29-1 with TRBJ1-2; D remains unclear. CDR1 and CDR2 (germline): SQVTM, ANQGSEA. V lost 5 bases and J 4 bases, leaving 17 bases between the germline ends. The CDR3 has 14 amino acids. CDR3 region: CSVIGFASSYGYTF. The CDR3 coding sequence is TGCAGCGTTATAGGTTTCGCCTCCTCCTATGGCTACACCTTC.

This clonotype was counted only a few times. V usage is TRBV7-3 and J usage is TRBJ2-5; 10 nucleotides align to TRBD1. J lost 4 bases, V lost 6 bases, and 5 bases had no gene match. The length of the CDR3 is 14 residues. Germline V gene data show CDR1 as SGHTA and CDR2 as FQGTGA. The CDR3 coding sequence is TGTGCCAGCAGGCCTGGACAGGGGGGAGAGACCCAGTACTTC. Amino acid sequence: CASRPGQGGETQYF.

The chain has TRBV9 and TRBJ1-1; 8 nucleotides align to TRBD1. The CDR3 totals 14 residues. V lost 7 bases and J lost 5; bases outside the gene matches: 10. Germline V gene data show CDR1 as SGDLS and CDR2 as YYNGEE. The CDR3 sequence is CASGNTGGLTEAFF. CDR3 sequence (DNA): TGTGCCAGCGGAAATACAGGGGGTCTAACTGAAGCTTTCTTT.

The chain couples TRBV15 to TRBJ1-6; D call uncertain. V gave up 3 bases and J gave up 10 bases, with 13 bases separating them. From germline, CDR1 is LNHNV and CDR2 YYDKDF (reference sequence). The CDR3 spans 14 residues. The CDR3: CATSSGRTGSPLHF. CDR3 coding DNA: TGTGCCACCAGCAGTGGGAGGACGGGGTCACCCCTCCACTTT.

This clonotype was counted between two and nine times. The chain combines TRBV5-1 with TRBJ2-5, with a possible D match to TRBD1 (5 bases). CDR3 length equals 14 residues. The ends were cut back, 0 bases at V and 1 base at J, with 7 bases in the middle. Germline-derived CDR1 and CDR2 are SGHRS and YFSETQ. The DNA of the CDR3 is TGCGCCAGCAGCTTGGCCAGGGCCCAAGAGACCCAGTACTTC. This sequence encodes CASSLARAQETQYF.

This clonotype has more than one count but fewer than ten. The chain uses TRBV19 and TRBJ1-3; D remains ambiguous. The CDR3 loop spans 13 amino acids. V lost 4 bases, J lost 3 bases, and 7 bases lay in between. Germline V gene sequence: CDR1 LNHDA, CDR2 SQIVND (reference sequence). DNA of the CDR3: TGTGCCAGTAGTACCTCGATTGGAAACACCATATATTTT. Its protein is CASSTSIGNTIYF.

Only a few counts were recorded for this clonotype. The J gene is TRBJ2-3, the V gene TRBV5-1; 16 positions match TRBD2. There are 19 residues in the CDR3. Germline V CDR1 and CDR2: SGHRS, YFSETQ. V dropped 4 bases and J dropped 3; count of bases not matched to a gene: 11. The CDR3 sequence: CASSAAGTSGRAGTDTQYF. The DNA for the CDR3 is TGCGCCAGCAGCGCGGCCGGGACTAGCGGGAGGGCCGGGACAGATACGCAGTATTTT.

This clonotype was found a few times. A clone one base away is much larger, so this may be a read error. J is TRBJ1-2 and V is TRBV20-1, with D uncertain. V shed 1 base and J shed 3 bases, with 12 bases lying between them. This CDR3 is built from 14 residues. Germline CDR1 is DFQATT and CDR2 is SNEGSKA (reference sequence). The CDR3 sequence is CSARGPPIDYGYTF. As DNA, the CDR3 is TGCAGTGCTAGAGGTCCTCCTATTGACTATGGCTACACCTTC.

This clonotype appeared a few times. The CDR3 is CASSYRGGYGYTF. For the CDR3, the DNA is TGTGCCAGCAGTTACCGGGGGGGCTATGGCTACACCTTC. The chain recombines TRBV6-5 with TRBJ1-2; D is perhaps TRBD1 (5 bases). Germline loops: CDR1 MNHEY, CDR2 SVGAGI. The CDR3 loop spans 13 amino acids. Trimming took off 2 bases at V and 4 bases at J, with 8 bases between the two ends.

CDR3 in amino acids: CASSPQAGTGEKLFF. DNA of the CDR3: TGTGCCAGCAGCCCCCAGGCAGGGACTGGAGAAAAACTGTTTTTT. The chain is built from TRBV7-2 and TRBJ1-4; perhaps TRBD1 as D (5 bases). The CDR3 is made up of 15 amino acids. The V gene's germline CDR1 is SGHTA and CDR2 FQGNSA. V was cut by 5 bases and J by 8 bases, with 18 bases left in between. Full variable domain (rest looked up from reference TRBV7-2 and TRBJ1-4): GAGVSQSPSNKVTEKGKDVELRCDPISGHTALYWYRQSLGQGLEFLIYFQGNSAPDKSGLPSDRFSAERTGGSVSTLTIQRTQQEDSAVYLCASSPQAGTGEKLFFGSGTQLSVL.